A selection of T cell receptor beta chains follows, all from one sample in a study of monozygotic twins with cystic fibrosis. TCRdb's table, derived via immunoSEQ multiplex PCR, lists solely in-frame clones and lacks some. The top ten hold 0.85% to 0.95% of the sample, which has about 29,000 clones, around four fifths seen once. The sample consisted of blood. These receptors all stem from a girl aged 2 to 9 with cystic fibrosis. CDR3s include the opening cysteine and the closing phenylalanine or tryptophan. A D gene is named only where the DNA matches it firmly. Size is omitted from some rows. Given values are once, few, many or a class for expanded clones.

TRBJ1-1 NA few TRBV9 TGTGCCAGCAGCGCGAACAGGAACACTGAAGCTTTCTTT CASSANRNTEAFF
TRBJ2-5 NA NA TRBV25-1 TGTGCCAGCAGTGAAGGTGGGTTGAAAGAGACCCAGTACTTC CASSEGGLKETQYF
TRBJ1-1 NA NA TRBV29-1 TGCAGCGTTGAAGGTGCAGAGAACACTGAAGCTTTCTTT CSVEGAENTEAFF
TRBJ2-1 NA NA TRBV2 TGTGCCAGCAGAAAAGGGGAGAAGGGGGAGTTCTTC CASRKGEKGEFF
TRBJ2-1 TRBD2 NA TRBV5-1 TGCGCCAGCAGCTTGGACAGGGGACTAGCGGGAGGCAATGAGCAGTTCTTC CASSLDRGLAGGNEQFF
TRBJ1-1 NA NA TRBV5-1 TGCGCCAGCAGCTCCTCCGGGAAGAACACTGAAGCTTTCTTT CASSSSGKNTEAFF
TRBJ1-6 NA NA TRBV28 TGTGCCAGCAGGGGAAGCAGGCCGTCCTATAATTCACCCCTCCACTTT CASRGSRPSYNSPLHF
TRBJ2-1 TRBD2 once TRBV19 TGTGCCAGTAGTACGGGACTAGCGGGAAATGAGCAGTTCTTC CASSTGLAGNEQFF
TRBJ1-3 NA NA TRBV5-1 TGCGCCAGCAGCACCGGGGGGGCTGGTTCTGGAAACACCATATATTTT CASSTGGAGSGNTIYF
TRBJ1-2 NA NA TRBV6-5 TGTGCCAGCAGTACAGGGAACTATGGCTACACCTTC CASSTGNYGYTF
TRBJ2-5 NA NA TRBV6-5 TGTGCCAGCAGTGAACCGGGACTCCAGACCCAGTACTTC CASSEPGLQTQYF
TRBJ2-3 NA NA TRBV6-1 TGTGCCAGCACAGACGAGTCCGGCACAGATACGCAGTATTTT CASTDESGTDTQYF
TRBJ2-1 NA NA TRBV27 TGTGCCAGCAGTCTAACAGGGAGCTCCTACAATGAGCAGTTCTTC CASSLTGSSYNEQFF
TRBJ1-2 NA NA TRBV7-9 TGTGCCAGCAGCTTACTACAGGGTAACTATGGCTACACCTTC CASSLLQGNYGYTF
TRBJ2-3 NA once TRBV4-2 TGTGCCAGCAGCCAAGATGGGACGGCGAACACAGATACGCAGTATTTT CASSQDGTANTDTQYF
TRBJ1-2 NA NA TRBV6-6 TGTGCCAGCAGCACTTGGGGCAGGTCCTATGGCTACACCTTC CASSTWGRSYGYTF
TRBJ2-7 NA NA TRBV30 TGTGCCTGGAGTGGATCAGTTCCCTACGAGCAGTACTTC CAWSGSVPYEQYF
TRBJ2-7 NA NA TRBV10-1 TGCGCCAGCAGTTTCGGTCAGAACGAGCAGTACTTC CASSFGQNEQYF
TRBJ1-1 NA NA TRBV9 TGTGCCAGCAGCGTAGGGGGCCGTGGGACTGAAGCTTTCTTT CASSVGGRGTEAFF
TRBJ2-1 NA NA TRBV12-5 TGTGCTAGTGGTTCCTGGACTATGTACAATGAGCAGTTCTTC CASGSWTMYNEQFF
TRBJ1-2 NA NA TRBV5-6 TGTGCCAGCAGCCTTGCGACGACGGGAGACTATGGCTACACCTTC CASSLATTGDYGYTF
TRBJ2-3 NA NA TRBV7-6 TGTGCCAGCAGCTCTTCCGGGACTGGAGGGGATACGCAGTATTTT CASSSSGTGGDTQYF
TRBJ1-5 NA few TRBV5-1 TGCGCCAGCAGCTTGTCTGGGTCGGGCAATCAGCCCCAGCATTTT CASSLSGSGNQPQHF
TRBJ2-7 NA NA TRBV5-4 TGTGCCAGCAGCTTGGGGACAGCCAAGAACTACGAGCAGTACTTC CASSLGTAKNYEQYF
TRBJ2-3 TRBD1 NA TRBV5-1 TGCGCCAGCAGCTTGGGGACAGGGGGCGAAGATACGCAGTATTTT CASSLGTGGEDTQYF
TRBJ2-2 TRBD1 once TRBV7-2 TGTGCCAGCAGCTTAGGCCGGACAGGGTTGTATCCCGGGGAGCTGTTTTTT CASSLGRTGLYPGELFF
TRBJ2-4 TRBD1 NA TRBV6-4 TGTGCCAGCAGGGGGACAGTCATAGCCAAAAACATTCAGTACTTC CASRGTVIAKNIQYF
TRBJ1-1 NA NA TRBV2 TGTGCCAGCAGACAAAGGGGGGACGGTGAAGCTTTCTTT CASRQRGDGEAFF
TRBJ2-1 NA NA TRBV27 TGTGCCAGCAGTCCGCTGGTGGCAAATGAGCAGTTCTTC CASSPLVANEQFF
TRBJ2-1 NA NA TRBV5-8 TGTGCCAGCAGCCTCGGGACCCACAATGAGCAGTTCTTC CASSLGTHNEQFF
TRBJ2-1 NA NA TRBV27 TGTGCCAGCAGGCCCCGCAGCAATGAGCAGTTCTTC CASRPRSNEQFF
TRBJ2-1 TRBD2 NA TRBV11-3 TGTGCCAGCAGCATGGGACTAGCGGCCTACAATGAGCAGTTCTTC CASSMGLAAYNEQFF
TRBJ1-1 TRBD1 NA TRBV7-9 TGTGCCAGCAGCTTGGAGACAGGGAGGAACACTGAAGCTTTCTTT CASSLETGRNTEAFF
TRBJ1-2 TRBD1 NA TRBV9 TGTGCCAGCAGCGTAGCCGTATTAGGGGGACAGCAGCCTTCCATCTATGGCTACACCTTC CASSVAVLGGQQPSIYGYTF
TRBJ1-2 NA few TRBV30 TGTGCCTGGAGTCTAACACCCGCAGGGAGCGATGGCTACACCTTC CAWSLTPAGSDGYTF
TRBJ2-7 NA NA TRBV19 TGTGCCAGTAGCAGGGGGGGCGAGCAGTACTTC CASSRGGEQYF
TRBJ2-7 TRBD1 NA TRBV4-1 TGCGCCAGCAGCCAAGGCGGGACAGGGTACGGGGAGCAGTACTTC CASSQGGTGYGEQYF
TRBJ1-2 NA few TRBV2 TGTGCCAGCAGTGGAGAGGCGGGGGCCTATGGCTACACCTTC CASSGEAGAYGYTF
TRBJ2-7 TRBD2 few TRBV28 TGTGCCAGCAGCGCCACTAGCGGCTACTCCTACGAGCAGTACTTC CASSATSGYSYEQYF
TRBJ2-3 TRBD1 once TRBV12-5 TGTGCTAGTGGTTCGCCAGGGGGTGATACGCAGTATTTT CASGSPGGDTQYF
TRBJ1-2 NA NA TRBV4-1 TGCGCCAGCAGCCAAGCGGGCAGGCGGAACTATGGCTACACCTTC CASSQAGRRNYGYTF
TRBJ1-2 NA NA TRBV2 TGTGCCAGCAGTGGTTTGGGCATCGCCGGCTACACCTTC CASSGLGIAGYTF
TRBJ1-1 NA NA TRBV5-1 TGCGCCAGCAGCTTGGCCACTGTCGGAGTTAACACTGAAGCTTTCTTT CASSLATVGVNTEAFF
TRBJ1-6 TRBD1 NA TRBV6-5 TGTGCCAGCAGGATAGGACAGGGAAATAATTCACCCCTCCACTTT CASRIGQGNNSPLHF
TRBJ2-7 TRBD2 NA TRBV19 TGTGCCAGTAGTATCTCCGCTAGCGGGAGTGTGTACGAGCAGTACTTC CASSISASGSVYEQYF
TRBJ2-7 NA NA TRBV5-1 TGCGCCAGCAGCTTGGGGTTAGGTCTAGCGCAGTACGAGCAGTACTTC CASSLGLGLAQYEQYF
TRBJ1-2 TRBD1 once TRBV27 TGTGCCAGCAGTCCGACAGGGGGCCGACTTCATTATGGCTACACCTTC CASSPTGGRLHYGYTF
TRBJ2-7 TRBD1 once TRBV2 TGTGCCAGCAGATTACAGGGGAAATACTACGAGCAGTACTTC CASRLQGKYYEQYF
TRBJ1-3 NA NA TRBV9 TGTGCCAGCAGCGTAGTTAGTTCCGGAAACACCATATATTTT CASSVVSSGNTIYF
TRBJ1-1 NA NA TRBV2 TGTGCCAGCAGAGGACAGCCAGATAACACTGAAGCTTTCTTT CASRGQPDNTEAFF
TRBJ1-1 NA NA TRBV9 TGTGCCAGCACCGCCCTATATCTAGAGAACACTGAAGCTTTCTTT CASTALYLENTEAFF